What follows is one T cell receptor beta chain and its context. Its antigen is unknown. CDR3 length: 15 amino acids. Germline values: CDR1 SEHNR, CDR2 FQNEAQ (reference sequence). V lost 4 bases, J lost 5 bases, and 16 bases lay in between. This record comes from a study of blood T cells in healthy people across ages. Overall study: Roughly one uniquely barcoded beta molecule per two T cells was captured. Points from the study as a whole: The fall in TCR beta diversity per million T cells was roughly linear with age.

No fewer than 7 million PBMCs went into each sample. The use of a sample-barcoded 5' primer and a J-beta primer mix characterized a second PCR of about 7 to 12 cycles. One entry per CDR3 protein results from TCRdb running MiXCR on the 5' RACE reads. Counted here are about 1.4 million distinct CDR3 sequences, approximately 60% occurring once; the ten biggest clones make up over 5%. The genes are TRBV7-9 and TRBJ2-3, with D possibly matching TRBD1 (6 bases). Source material: blood. The source of this sequence is a man younger than 35 in good health. The CDR3 sequence: CASSSPDTGQDTQYF. CDR3 bases: TGTGCCAGCAGCTCGCCGGACACAGGGCAAGATACGCAGTATTTT.